Included here is one T cell receptor beta chain sequence, with context. The antigen is undetermined. The source of the sample is a study of cytotoxic CD8 clonotypes in ibrutinib-treated CLL. Study-wide context: Response specimens were obtained following a median treatment duration of about 12 months, with a range of 6 to 36.

This CDR3 is 17 amino acids long. Germline CDR1 reads ENHRY; CDR2 reads SYGVKD. V lost 3 bases, J lost 2 bases, and 17 bases lay in between. Study-level findings and limits: At ibrutinib response, clonality increased, and at progression it declined back toward baseline.

The table came from immunoSEQ multiplex PCR; TCRdb's copy has only in-frame clones and leaves some out. The table shows approximately 30,000 clones, with approximately 57% occurring only once. This sample comprised PBMCs, obtained before ibrutinib treatment. The chain uses TRBV10-3 and TRBJ1-5; D not resolved. The clonotype originates from a human donor with chronic lymphocytic leukemia. The CDR3 region is CAISEFLSGHGNQPQHF. The CDR3 DNA reads as TGTGCCATCAGTGAATTCTTATCGGGCCACGGCAATCAGCCCCAGCATTTT.